A single sample is the source of the 30 T cell receptor beta chains below, sequenced in a study of blood T cell repertoires in COVID-19. Repertoires were generated with immunoSEQ multiplex PCR, while TCRdb's copy carries only in-frame clones and drops some. The profile shows 200,000 to 300,000 clones, 85% to 90% of them singletons. Sequenced sample: peripheral blood. The source is a woman aged 70-85 years with active or convalescent COVID-19.

The chain recombines TRBV11-2 with TRBJ1-1; weak D call: TRBD1 (6 bases). Germline-derived CDR1 and CDR2 are SGHAT and FQNNGV. V dropped 6 bases and J dropped 1 base, with 15 bases sitting between them. The CDR3 runs to 15 residues. CDR3 coding DNA: TGTGCCAGCAGAACAGGGTCGGTGGGGAACACTGAAGCTTTCTTT. This translates into CASRTGSVGNTEAFF.

This clone was found once. This chain links TRBV19 with TRBJ1-1; D may be TRBD1 (5 bases). The CDR3 loop spans 13 amino acids. The germline gives CDR1 LNHDA, CDR2 SQIVND (reference sequence). Deletions cut 6 bases from V and 6 bases from J, with 14 bases between. CDR3 in DNA: TGTGCCAGTAGGGGGGGTGGCGAGGCTGAAGCTTTCTTT. Protein product: CASRGGGEAEAFF.

J is TRBJ2-3 and V is TRBV4-1; the D gene is possibly TRBD1 (5 bases). Germline V lookup: CDR1 MGHRA, CDR2 YSYEKL. Trimming took 1 base from V and 8 from J, leaving 10 bases between them. The CDR3 consists of 13 residues. The CDR3 region has the DNA TGCGCCAGCAGCCAAGGCTTAGGGGTTACGCAGTATTTT. This gives the protein CASSQGLGVTQYF.

The chain employs TRBV21-1 and TRBJ1-3; TRBD1 is the table's D call and was not checked against the DNA. TRBV21-1 constitutes a pseudogene. The CDR3 is made up of 17 amino acids. The CDR3 protein is CASSKVEKGNWENTIYF. For the CDR3, the DNA is TGTGCCAGCAGCAAAGTAGAGAAGGGGAATTGGGAAAACACCATATATTTT.

The J gene is TRBJ1-2, the V gene TRBV10-3; 7 nucleotides match TRBD1. J lost 6 bases, V lost 5 bases, and 6 bases had no gene match. The germline V gene has CDR1 ENHRY and CDR2 SYGVKD. The CDR3 consists of 13 residues. The CDR3 DNA sequence: TGTGCCATCAGTTCAGGGGGTTACGATGGCTACACCTTC. It encodes CAISSGGYDGYTF.

This clone showed up just once. The chain has TRBV27 and TRBJ2-1, with 7 bases aligning to TRBD1. The CDR3 spans 16 residues. Per germline, CDR1 MNHEY and CDR2 SMNVEV (reference sequence). V lost 5 bases to trimming and J lost 9 bases; unmatched junction nucleotides: 16. CDR3 coding DNA: TGTGCCAGCAGTCTGGGATTCGGGACAGTGAGTGGTGAGCAGTTCTTC. Its protein is CASSLGFGTVSGEQFF.

The J gene is TRBJ2-2, the V gene TRBV6-2 or TRBV6-3; maybe TRBD2 (5 bases). V was clipped by 2 bases and J by 1 base, with 14 bases between them. CDR3 length: 17 amino acids. The germline V gene has CDR1 MNHEY and CDR2 SVGEGT. The CDR3: CASSYEIEGGNTGELFF. CDR3 nucleotide sequence: TGTGCCAGCAGTTACGAGATTGAAGGAGGGAACACCGGGGAGCTGTTTTTT.

This chain connects TRBV19 to TRBJ1-1; the match to TRBD1 covers 7 bases. The CDR3 consists of 15 residues. J was trimmed by 1 base and V by 7 bases; bases with no gene match: 9. Germline-derived CDR1 and CDR2 are LNHDA and SQIVND (reference sequence). In DNA form, the CDR3 reads TGTGCCAGTAACCTATACAGGGGCGGGAACACTGAAGCTTTCTTT. Protein product: CASNLYRGGNTEAFF.

A word on this clone: A junction end diverges from the germline sequence, so it may reflect a read error. The V gene is TRBV29-1, the J gene TRBJ2-3; D is perhaps TRBD2 (5 bases). Germline CDR1 SQVTM, CDR2 ANQGSEA. The CDR3 consists of 17 residues. The chain's CDR3 is CSVEGGGNLPGADTQYF. DNA for the CDR3: TGCAGCGTCGAAGGAGGAGGAAATCTTCCTGGGGCAGATACGCAGTATTTT.

This sequence joins TRBV2 and TRBJ2-1; D is perhaps TRBD1 (6 bases). V lost 8 bases to trimming and J lost 7 bases, with 9 bases between them. Looked up from germline, CDR1 is SNHLY and CDR2 is FYNNEI. This CDR3 has 11 amino acids. This CDR3 reads CASRDTNEQFF. CDR3 DNA: TGTGCCAGCCGGGACACAAATGAGCAGTTCTTC. Full variable domain (rest looked up from reference TRBV2 and TRBJ2-1): EPEVTQTPSHQVTQMGQEVILRCVPISNHLYFYWYRQILGQKVEFLVSFYNNEISEKSEIFDDQFSVERPDGSNFTLKIRSTKLEDSAMYFCASRDTNEQFFGPGTRLTVL.

This clone was recorded once. V gene TRBV6-2 or TRBV6-3 combines with J gene TRBJ1-1; 10 nucleotides line up with TRBD1. The CDR3 has 16 residues. Trimming took 5 bases from V and 2 from J; bases not matched to a gene: 8. In germline, CDR1 is MNHEY, CDR2 SVGEGT. In DNA, the CDR3 is TGTGCCAGCAGTCCCTGGACAGGGGGGAAAAACACTGAAGCTTTCTTT. Protein sequence: CASSPWTGGKNTEAFF.

This rearrangement joins TRBV4-1 to TRBJ1-1, with D maybe TRBD1 (6 bases). V was cut by 1 base and J by 3 bases, with 21 bases left in between. The CDR3 consists of 18 residues. Germline CDR1 is MGHRA and CDR2 is YSYEKL. CDR3 region: CASSQASGQFGRYTEAFF. The DNA for the CDR3 is TGCGCCAGCAGCCAAGCGTCAGGACAGTTTGGTAGATACACTGAAGCTTTCTTT.

Worth noting for this clone: Within the sample, other DNA sequences also encode this same CDR3. The rearrangement links TRBV5-1 to TRBJ1-1; 9 nucleotides align to TRBD1. There are 15 residues in the CDR3. Unmatched junction bases numbered 8, after V lost 4 bases and J lost 4 bases. Germline CDR1 SGHRS, CDR2 YFSETQ. The CDR3 reads CASSPRQGVSTEAFF. The CDR3 bases are TGCGCCAGCAGCCCAAGACAGGGGGTCAGCACTGAAGCTTTCTTT. The full variable domain, its missing parts supplied by reference TRBV5-1 and TRBJ1-1, is KAGVTQTPRYLIKTRGQQVTLSCSPISGHRSVSWYQQTPGQGLQFLFEYFSETQRNKGNFPGRFSGRQFSNSRSEMNVSTLELGDSALYLCASSPRQGVSTEAFFGQGTRLTVV.

The gene calls are TRBV11-2 and TRBJ1-6; the match to TRBD1 covers 7 bases. Trimming took 5 bases from V and 7 from J; bases not matched to a gene: 11. The CDR3 runs 16 residues. Germline-derived CDR1 and CDR2 are SGHAT and FQNNGV. The CDR3 sequence: CASSTISDRLNSPLHF. The CDR3 nucleotides are TGTGCCAGCAGCACGATCTCGGACAGGCTGAATTCACCCCTCCACTTT.

CDR3 in DNA: TGTGCTAGTGGTCGCTCAGGGGGCAATCAGCCCCAGCATTTT. Residues: CASGRSGGNQPQHF. The J gene is TRBJ1-5, the V gene TRBV12-5, with D perhaps TRBD1 (6 bases). V was clipped by 5 bases and J by 2 bases, with 10 bases between them. The V gene's germline CDR1 is LGHNT and CDR2 FRNRAP. This CDR3 is 14 amino acids long. Filled out from reference TRBV12-5 and TRBJ1-5, the complete variable domain reads DARVTQTPRHKVTEMGQEVTMRCQPILGHNTVFWYRQTMMQGLELLAYFRNRAPLDDSGMPKDRFSAEMPDATLATLKIQPSEPRDSAVYFCASGRSGGNQPQHFGDGTRLSIL.

The chain combines TRBV6-5 with TRBJ2-7, with 10 bases aligning to TRBD1. The CDR3 loop spans 13 amino acids. Germline V gives CDR1 MNHEY, CDR2 SVGAGI. V dropped 6 bases and J dropped 6; count of bases not matched to a gene: 5. The CDR3 bases are TGTGCCAGCAGCAAACGGACAGGGGGCGAGCAGTACTTC. Protein product: CASSKRTGGEQYF.

The chain is built from TRBV18 and TRBJ2-5; D may be TRBD2 (6 bases). From germline, CDR1 is KGHSH and CDR2 LQKENI. The CDR3 consists of 13 residues. With 3 bases removed from V and 5 bases from J, the gap between germline ends came to 10 bases. The CDR3 region has the DNA TGTGCCAGCTCACCGGGGAGCGGGGAGACCCAGTACTTC. Its protein is CASSPGSGETQYF.

This chain links TRBV11-3 with TRBJ2-1; 10 bases agree with TRBD2. V was clipped by 4 bases and J by 6 bases; unmatched bases: 21. CDR3 length: 20 amino acids. Germline CDR1 and CDR2: SGHNT and YENEEA. CDR3 coding DNA: TGTGCCAGCAGCTCCTCGGTGAGGGTAGCGGGGGGCTCCCCTAGCAATGAGCAGTTCTTC. This sequence encodes CASSSSVRVAGGSPSNEQFF.

This clone was observed once. This chain links TRBV5-1 with TRBJ2-1, with D unresolved. In germline, CDR1 is SGHRS, CDR2 YFSETQ. Trimming removed 2 bases at V and 3 bases at J, with 9 bases between. CDR3 length: 14 residues. The CDR3 nucleotides read TGCGCCAGCAGCTTCTCCGGTAACTACAATGAGCAGTTCTTC. Amino acids: CASSFSGNYNEQFF.

J is TRBJ2-6 and V is TRBV14, with D unresolved. The length of the CDR3 is 15 residues. Germline-derived CDR1 and CDR2 are SGHDN and FVKESK. V lost 1 base to trimming and J lost 3 bases, with 7 bases between them. DNA of the CDR3: TGTGCCAGCAGCCAAGGTTACGGTGGGGCCAACGTCCTGACTTTC. Amino acids: CASSQGYGGANVLTF.

This chain uses TRBV18 with TRBJ2-5; D is unresolved. Per the germline V gene, CDR1 is KGHSH and CDR2 is LQKENI. This CDR3 has 14 residues. V was trimmed by 5 bases and J by 3 bases, leaving 13 bases between them. The CDR3 bases are TGTGCCAGCTCAAGGTTGGCGGCGAAAGAGACCCAGTACTTC. The encoded protein is CASSRLAAKETQYF.

The genes are TRBV6-2 or TRBV6-3 and TRBJ2-7; TRBD2 agrees at 12 bases. This CDR3 contains 19 residues. Unmatched junction bases numbered 15, after V lost 6 bases and J lost 0 bases. Germline V gene data show CDR1 as MNHEY and CDR2 as SVGEGT. The chain's CDR3 is CASSFTPTTSGGTSYEQYF. The CDR3 DNA follows: TGTGCCAGCAGCTTTACTCCCACTACTAGCGGGGGGACCTCCTACGAGCAGTACTTC.

V gene TRBV6-2 or TRBV6-3 combines with J gene TRBJ2-1, with D unclear. Germline loops: CDR1 MNHEY, CDR2 SVGEGT. The CDR3 runs to 14 residues. Trimming removed 2 bases at V and 4 bases at J, with 9 bases between. The CDR3 DNA reads as TGTGCCAGCAGTTACGGAGTCTCTTACAATGAGCAGTTCTTC. This gives the protein CASSYGVSYNEQFF.

The chain is built from TRBV6-2 or TRBV6-3 and TRBJ2-3, with 7 bases fitting TRBD2. The CDR3 covers 16 residues. Germline values: CDR1 MNHEY, CDR2 SVGEGT. The V segment lost 4 bases and the J segment 5 bases; nucleotides outside the gene matches: 12. The CDR3 loop reads CASSLSYGGSIDTQYF. Here the CDR3 DNA reads TGTGCCAGCAGTTTGAGCTACGGGGGGTCGATAGATACGCAGTATTTT.

This chain uses TRBV19 with TRBJ1-5; 9 bases are a match to TRBD1. The germline CDR1 and CDR2 sequences are LNHDA and SQIVND (reference sequence). The junction had 5 bases not matched to a gene; V was cut back by 5 bases and J by 3 bases. The CDR3 sequence is 15 residues long. This CDR3 reads CASSPGQGFNQPQHF. CDR3 bases: TGTGCCAGTAGTCCGGGACAGGGTTTCAATCAGCCCCAGCATTTT.

The V gene is TRBV19, the J gene TRBJ2-2, with 10 bases aligning to TRBD1. This CDR3 contains 16 residues. Germline values: CDR1 LNHDA, CDR2 SQIVND (reference sequence). J gave up 2 bases and V 6 bases, and 6 bases lay outside the gene matches. CDR3 sequence (DNA): TGTGCCAGTAGCGCCGACAGGGGGCGAAACACCGGGGAGCTGTTTTTT. Amino acids: CASSADRGRNTGELFF.

The chain joins TRBV19 to TRBJ2-1; 7 bases map to TRBD1. There are 15 residues in the CDR3. V trimming: 6 bases; J trimming: 6 bases; junction bases outside the gene matches: 11. Germline V gene data show CDR1 as LNHDA and CDR2 as SQIVND (reference sequence). DNA for the CDR3: TGTGCCAGTAGCCTTGACAGGGTTACAGGCAATGAGCAGTTCTTC. Amino acids: CASSLDRVTGNEQFF. Complete variable domain (other parts from reference TRBV19 and TRBJ2-1): DGGITQSPKYLFRKEGQNVTLSCEQNLNHDAMYWYRQDPGQGLRLIYYSQIVNDFQKGDIAEGYSVSREKKESFPLTVTSAQKNPTAFYLCASSLDRVTGNEQFFGPGTRLTVL.

The gene calls are TRBV6-5 and TRBJ1-6; 9 bases line up with TRBD1. V shed 7 bases and J 10 bases; nucleotides not matched to a gene: 5. The CDR3 is 13 amino acids. The germline V gene encodes CDR1 MNHEY and CDR2 SVGAGI. CDR3 DNA sequence: TGTGCCAGCACTCGGACAGGGGACTCACCCCTCCACTTT. Translated, it gives CASTRTGDSPLHF.

The chain links TRBV2 to TRBJ1-6, with a tentative D call TRBD1 (5 bases). Germline loops: CDR1 SNHLY, CDR2 FYNNEI. The CDR3 consists of 13 residues. V was cut by 9 bases and J by 10 bases, with 16 bases left in between. The chain's CDR3 is CASVRAEDSPLHF. The CDR3 DNA follows: TGTGCCAGTGTCAGGGCAGAAGACTCACCCCTCCACTTT.

The genes are TRBV27 and TRBJ2-7, with 10 bases identical to TRBD1. Per germline, CDR1 MNHEY and CDR2 SMNVEV (reference sequence). Trimming at V came to 8 bases and at J to 2 bases, leaving 9 bases not matched to a gene. The CDR3 is 15 amino acids. The CDR3 region is CASSIAGTGAYEQYF. The DNA for the CDR3 is TGTGCCAGCTCTATTGCCGGGACAGGGGCCTACGAGCAGTACTTC.